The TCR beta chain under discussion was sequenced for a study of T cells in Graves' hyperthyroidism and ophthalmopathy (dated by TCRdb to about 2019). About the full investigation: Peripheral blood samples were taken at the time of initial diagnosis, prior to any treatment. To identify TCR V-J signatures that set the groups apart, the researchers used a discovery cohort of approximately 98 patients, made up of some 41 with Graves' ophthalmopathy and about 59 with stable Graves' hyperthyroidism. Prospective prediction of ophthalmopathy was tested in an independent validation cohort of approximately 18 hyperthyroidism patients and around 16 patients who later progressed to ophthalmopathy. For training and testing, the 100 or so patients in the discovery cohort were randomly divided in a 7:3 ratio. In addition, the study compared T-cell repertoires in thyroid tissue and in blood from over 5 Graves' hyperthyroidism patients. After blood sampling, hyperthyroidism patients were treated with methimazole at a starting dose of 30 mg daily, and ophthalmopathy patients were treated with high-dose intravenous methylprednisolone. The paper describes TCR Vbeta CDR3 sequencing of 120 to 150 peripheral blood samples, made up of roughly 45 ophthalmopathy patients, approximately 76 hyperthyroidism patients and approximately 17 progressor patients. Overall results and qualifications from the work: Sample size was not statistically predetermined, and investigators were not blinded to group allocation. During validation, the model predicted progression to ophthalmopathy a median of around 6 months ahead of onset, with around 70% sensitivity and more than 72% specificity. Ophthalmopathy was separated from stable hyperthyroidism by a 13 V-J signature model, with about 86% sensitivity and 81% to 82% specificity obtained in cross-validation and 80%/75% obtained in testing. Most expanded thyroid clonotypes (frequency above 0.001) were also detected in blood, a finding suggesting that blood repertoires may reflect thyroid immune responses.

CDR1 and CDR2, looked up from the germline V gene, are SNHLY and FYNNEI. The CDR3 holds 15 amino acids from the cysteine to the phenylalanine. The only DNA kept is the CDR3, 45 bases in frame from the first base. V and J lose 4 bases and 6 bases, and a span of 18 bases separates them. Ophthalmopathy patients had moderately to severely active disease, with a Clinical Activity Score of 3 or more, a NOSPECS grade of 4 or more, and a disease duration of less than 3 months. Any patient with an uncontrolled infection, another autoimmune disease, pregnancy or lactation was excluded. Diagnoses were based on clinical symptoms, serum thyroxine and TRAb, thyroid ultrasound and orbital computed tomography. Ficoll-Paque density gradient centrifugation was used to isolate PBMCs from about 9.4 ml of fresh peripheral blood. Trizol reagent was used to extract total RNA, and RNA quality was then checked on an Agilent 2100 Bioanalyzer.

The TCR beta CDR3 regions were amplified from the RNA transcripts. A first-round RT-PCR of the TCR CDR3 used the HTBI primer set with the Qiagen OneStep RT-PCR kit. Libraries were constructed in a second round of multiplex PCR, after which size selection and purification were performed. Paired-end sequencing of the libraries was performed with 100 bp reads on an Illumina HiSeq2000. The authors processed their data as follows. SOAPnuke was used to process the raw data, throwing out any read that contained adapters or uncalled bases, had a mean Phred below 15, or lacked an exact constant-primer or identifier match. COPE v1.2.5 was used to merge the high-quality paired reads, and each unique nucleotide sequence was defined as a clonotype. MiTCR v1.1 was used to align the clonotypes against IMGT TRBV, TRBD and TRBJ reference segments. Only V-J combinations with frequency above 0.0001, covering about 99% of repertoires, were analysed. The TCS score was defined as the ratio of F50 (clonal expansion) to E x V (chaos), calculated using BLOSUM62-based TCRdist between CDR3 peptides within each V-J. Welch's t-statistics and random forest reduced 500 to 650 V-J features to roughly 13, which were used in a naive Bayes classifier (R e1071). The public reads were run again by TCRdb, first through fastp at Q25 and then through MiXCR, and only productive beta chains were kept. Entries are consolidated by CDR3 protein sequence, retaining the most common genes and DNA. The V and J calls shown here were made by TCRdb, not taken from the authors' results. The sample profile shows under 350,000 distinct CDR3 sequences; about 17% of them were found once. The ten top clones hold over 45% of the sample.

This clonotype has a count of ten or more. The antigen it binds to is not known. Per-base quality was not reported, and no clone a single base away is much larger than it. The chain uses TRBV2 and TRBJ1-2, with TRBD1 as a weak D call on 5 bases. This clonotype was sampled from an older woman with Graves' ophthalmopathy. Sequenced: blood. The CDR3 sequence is CASSGDRTLGDGYTF. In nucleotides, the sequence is TGTGCCAGCAGTGGGGACCGGACCTTAGGGGATGGCTACACCTTC.